This T cell receptor (beta chain) stems from a study of molecular identifiers for immune sequencing clone quantification. Study-level findings and limits: Spiked Jurkat TCR RNA equivalent to one cell reportedly surfaced among some 1 million naive cells.

Sorted cell numbers of roughly 19,000 to 1,000,000, with 10%, 30% or 50% RNA, served as input for naive CD8 libraries. There are 14 residues in the CDR3. Trimming cost V 0 bases and J 0 bases, with 5 bases left between them. The germline V gene has CDR1 LGHNA and CDR2 YSLEER. Ten or more counts support this clonotype. As yet, its antigen is unknown. TCRdb fed the PCR reads into MiXCR, producing one record per CDR3 protein. The sample shows about 500,000 distinct CDR3 sequences, roughly a fifth of them seen only once. The chain combines TRBV4-3 with TRBJ1-1; D is ambiguous. The clonotype was recovered from a human donor in good health. Some libraries in this study had Jurkat cell RNA spiked in. Sequencing was carried out using naive CD8+ T cells from blood, with Jurkat cell RNA spiked in. The subset denotes: FACS-sorted CD8+CD4-CCR7+CD45RA+ naive T cells. This chain's CDR3 is CASSQDPMNTEAFF. The CDR3 DNA reads TGCGCCAGCAGCCAAGATCCCATGAACACTGAAGCTTTCTTT.